These 9 T cell receptor beta chains were sequenced from one sample in a study of response to subunit inactivated influenza vaccine. TCRdb reprocessed the RT-PCR reads via MiXCR and lists one record per CDR3 protein. In the table there are some 640,000 distinct CDR3 sequences, about 15% of which are singletons. Sample: PBMCs from blood, taken approximately 15 days before vaccination. These receptors were taken from a man between 50 and 59 years old who received an inactivated influenza vaccine.

The chain links TRBV11-3 to TRBJ2-2; D may correspond to TRBD1 or TRBD2 (5 bases each). Between the trimmed V and J ends, which lost 5 bases and 3 bases, there was a span of 19 bases. Germline CDR1 and CDR2: SGHNT and YENEEA. The CDR3 has 17 residues. The DNA of the CDR3 is TGTGCCAGCAGCCCCGGGACGTCCAATGGATACACCGGGGAGCTGTTTTTT. Protein product: CASSPGTSNGYTGELFF. Filled out from reference TRBV11-3 and TRBJ2-2, the complete variable domain reads EAGVVQSPRYKIIEKKQPVAFWCNPISGHNTLYWYLQNLGQGPELLIRYENEEAVDDSQLPKDRFSAERLKGVDSTLKIQPAELGDSAVYLCASSPGTSNGYTGELFFGEGSRLTVL.

This chain uses TRBV11-2 with TRBJ2-5, with TRBD2 matching 9 bases. V lost 5 bases, J lost 0 bases, and 7 bases stayed unmatched. The CDR3 consists of 16 residues. Germline CDR1 is SGHAT and CDR2 is FQNNGV. In nucleotides, the CDR3 is TGTGCCAGCAGCCCCCGGACTAGCGTGTACCAAGAGACCCAGTACTTC. Amino acid sequence: CASSPRTSVYQETQYF.

V and J are TRBV5-1 and TRBJ2-3; D might be TRBD1 (6 bases). This CDR3 contains 15 residues. V gave up 4 bases and J gave up 1 base, with 13 bases separating them. The germline V gene has CDR1 SGHRS and CDR2 YFSETQ. Here the CDR3 DNA reads TGCGCCAGCAGCCCGGACAGCGGAGGCACAGATACGCAGTATTTT. Its translation is CASSPDSGGTDTQYF. The full variable domain, in which reference TRBV5-1 and TRBJ2-3 provide the parts outside the CDR3, is KAGVTQTPRYLIKTRGQQVTLSCSPISGHRSVSWYQQTPGQGLQFLFEYFSETQRNKGNFPGRFSGRQFSNSRSEMNVSTLELGDSALYLCASSPDSGGTDTQYFGPGTRLTVL.

This clonotype was seen only a few times. The chain is built from TRBV5-1 and TRBJ2-3, with TRBD2 matching 7 bases. There are 14 residues in the CDR3. The V gene's germline CDR1 is SGHRS and CDR2 YFSETQ. With V trimmed by 4 bases and J by 3 bases, 5 bases remained unmatched. CDR3 sequence (DNA): TGCGCCAGCAGCACCGGGACTAAGACAGATACGCAGTATTTT. Its translation is CASSTGTKTDTQYF.

The gene calls are TRBV12-3 or TRBV12-4 and TRBJ1-5; D is uncertain. The V end lost 6 bases, the J end lost 3 bases, and 15 bases lay between the germline ends. The CDR3 loop spans 15 amino acids. CDR3 loop: CASRLGLVDNQPQHF. For the CDR3, the DNA is TGTGCCAGCAGACTCGGACTGGTAGACAATCAGCCCCAGCATTTT.

The chain is built from TRBV12-3 or TRBV12-4 and TRBJ2-1; 9 nucleotides line up with TRBD2. This CDR3 comprises 15 residues. Trimming took 6 bases from V and 4 from J; bases not matched to a gene: 7. The CDR3 coding sequence is TGTGCCAGCAGGCCTGGACTAGCGTCGTACAATGAGCAGTTCTTC. Translated: CASRPGLASYNEQFF.

This clonotype has only a few counts. V gene TRBV7-9 combines with J gene TRBJ1-4, with D perhaps matching TRBD1 (5 bases). The CDR3 contains 14 residues. V dropped 3 bases and J dropped 8 bases, with 13 bases sitting between them. CDR1 is SEHNR and CDR2 is FQNEAQ in the germline V gene (reference sequence). DNA of the CDR3: TGTGCCAGCAGCTTCAGGGAAGTAGGGGAAAAACTGTTTTTT. As protein: CASSFREVGEKLFF.

V is TRBV13 and J is TRBJ2-7, with D hard to call. This CDR3 comprises 12 residues. Trimming took 7 bases from V and 7 from J, leaving 14 bases between them. Germline lookup yields CDR1 PRHDT and CDR2 FYEKMQ (reference sequence). The DNA for the CDR3 is TGTGCCAGCACCATTTCATTAGGGGAGCAGTACTTC. It is translated as CASTISLGEQYF. The full variable domain, with the rest looked up from reference TRBV13 and TRBJ2-7, is AAGVIQSPRHLIKEKRETATLKCYPIPRHDTVYWYQQGPGQDPQFLISFYEKMQSDKGSIPDRFSAQQFSDYHSELNMSSLELGDSALYFCASTISLGEQYFGPGTRLTVT.

CDR3 in DNA: TGTGCCAGCAGCGTTAGCTGGACAGGGCAAGAGCAGTACTTC. Protein sequence: CASSVSWTGQEQYF. The chain uses TRBV13 and TRBJ2-7, with 8 bases identical to TRBD1. CDR1 is PRHDT, CDR2 FYEKMQ, per germline (reference sequence). With V trimmed by 5 bases and J by 7 bases, 10 bases remained unmatched. The length of the CDR3 is 14 residues.